Following are 27 T cell receptor beta chains from one sample sequenced in a study of blood T cell repertoires in COVID-19. Profiling relied on immunoSEQ multiplex PCR, and the TCRdb table lists in-frame clones only, not all of them. Of some 76,000 clones in the sample, less than 95% were seen once. Sequencing used peripheral blood. The receptors come from a woman in her late teens or twenties with acute or convalescent COVID-19.

The V gene is TRBV5-5, the J gene TRBJ1-2; the D gene is possibly TRBD1 (6 bases). The germline V gene encodes CDR1 SGHKS and CDR2 YYEKEE (reference sequence). This CDR3 region has 14 residues. Trimming took 6 bases from V and 2 from J, leaving 14 bases between them. The CDR3 spells CASTSRGGNYGYTF. In DNA form, the CDR3 reads TGTGCCAGCACCTCTAGGGGGGGGAACTATGGCTACACCTTC.

This rearrangement joins TRBV29-1 to TRBJ1-2; D might be TRBD1 (5 bases). This CDR3 has 11 residues. CDR1 and CDR2 (germline): SQVTM, ANQGSEA. Trimming left V 6 bases short and J 6 bases short, with 11 bases between. CDR3 region: CSVGDSNGYTF. CDR3 DNA: TGCAGCGTCGGGGACTCTAATGGCTACACCTTC. Together with reference TRBV29-1 and TRBJ1-2, the CDR3 gives the full variable domain: SAVISQKPSRDICQRGTSLTIQCQVDSQVTMMFWYRQQPGQSLTLIATANQGSEATYESGFVIDKFPISRPNLTFSTLTVSNMSPEDSSIYLCSVGDSNGYTFGSGTRLTVV.

This sequence joins TRBV5-1 and TRBJ2-7, with 7 bases identical to TRBD1. The CDR3 is 15 amino acids. The J segment lost 1 base and the V segment lost 5 bases, leaving 9 bases of the junction unmatched. Germline V gene sequence: CDR1 SGHRS, CDR2 YFSETQ. CDR3 in amino acids: CASSSRQGSSYEQYF. CDR3 sequence (DNA): TGCGCCAGCAGTAGTAGACAGGGATCTTCCTACGAGCAGTACTTC.

This chain links TRBV29-1 with TRBJ2-1; D is unresolved. The V gene's germline CDR1 is SQVTM and CDR2 ANQGSEA. CDR3 length equals 14 residues. V was pared by 1 base and J by 0 bases, with 7 bases between. In DNA form, the CDR3 reads TGCAGCGTTGAAGGCGCTTCCTCCTACAATGAGCAGTTCTTC. Translated: CSVEGASSYNEQFF.

The rearrangement joins TRBV28 to TRBJ2-2; 7 bases are shared with TRBD1. The CDR3 is 15 residues long. The V gene's germline CDR1 is MDHEN and CDR2 SYDVKM. J lost 4 bases, V lost 5 bases, and 7 bases had no gene match. The DNA for the CDR3 is TGTGCCAGCAGTCAAGACAGGGTAGGCACCGGGGAGCTGTTTTTT. It translates to CASSQDRVGTGELFF.

The chain uses TRBV5-6 and TRBJ1-1, with 7 bases that match TRBD1. The junction had 13 bases not matched to a gene; V was cut back by 5 bases and J by 6 bases. Germline V gene lookup returns CDR1 SGHDT and CDR2 YYEEEE. This CDR3 has 15 residues. The CDR3 sequence is CASSYYRGGGSEAFF. The CDR3 coding sequence is TGTGCCAGCAGTTATTACAGGGGAGGAGGCTCTGAAGCTTTCTTT. The variable domain in full, with the rest retrieved from reference TRBV5-6 and TRBJ1-1, is DAGVTQSPTHLIKTRGQQVTLRCSPKSGHDTVSWYQQALGQGPQFIFQYYEEEERQRGNFPDRFSGHQFPNYSSELNVNALLLGDSALYLCASSYYRGGGSEAFFGQGTRLTVV.

This chain connects TRBV7-6 to TRBJ2-3; 10 nucleotides agree with TRBD1. CDR1 and CDR2 (germline): SGHVS, FNYEAQ. Losses at the gene ends were 6 bases for V and 1 base for J; bases not matched to a gene: 4. The CDR3 sequence is 15 residues long. The CDR3 DNA is TGTGCCAGCAGAAGACAGGGGGCGGGCACAGATACGCAGTATTTT. Amino acid sequence: CASRRQGAGTDTQYF. Full variable domain (missing parts from reference TRBV7-6 and TRBJ2-3): GAGVSQSPRYKVTKRGQDVALRCDPISGHVSLYWYRQALGQGPEFLTYFNYEAQQDKSGLPNDRFSAERPEGSISTLTIQRTEQRDSAMYRCASRRQGAGTDTQYFGPGTRLTVL.

V and J are TRBV19 and TRBJ1-6, with 8 bases fitting TRBD1. CDR3 length: 15 residues. Germline V lookup: CDR1 LNHDA, CDR2 SQIVND (reference sequence). Germline trimming cut 4 bases from V and 10 bases from J; bases unmatched to any gene: 9. CDR3 bases: TGTGCCAGTAGTACCGCGGACAGGGCTTACTCACCCCTCCACTTT. Protein sequence: CASSTADRAYSPLHF.

The chain recombines TRBV5-1 with TRBJ1-1; 10 nucleotides line up with TRBD1. The ends lost 2 bases at V and 2 bases at J; junction bases unmatched: 6. Germline assignment: CDR1 SGHRS and CDR2 YFSETQ. This CDR3 is 16 amino acids long. CDR3 nucleotides: TGCGCCAGCAGCTTAGGACAGGGGGGACTAAACACTGAAGCTTTCTTT. Protein sequence: CASSLGQGGLNTEAFF.

The J gene is TRBJ1-6, the V gene TRBV9, with a tentative D call TRBD1 (6 bases). Germline V gives CDR1 SGDLS, CDR2 YYNGEE. The length of the CDR3 is 17 residues. Trimming cost V 3 bases and J 0 bases, with 13 bases left between them. For the CDR3, the DNA is TGTGCCAGCAGCGCGGGACAAATTATCTCCTATAATTCACCCCTCCACTTT. It specifies CASSAGQIISYNSPLHF.

As DNA, the CDR3 is TGTGCCAGCAGCGAAACCGGGACACGGGTTGAGGAGCAGTACTTC. This gives the protein CASSETGTRVEEQYF. The chain combines TRBV9 with TRBJ2-7; possibly TRBD1 for D (6 bases). V was trimmed by 3 bases and J by 7 bases, leaving 20 bases between them. Per germline, CDR1 SGDLS and CDR2 YYNGEE. This CDR3 has 15 amino acids.

The J gene is TRBJ1-4, the V gene TRBV29-1; D possibly corresponds to TRBD1 (5 bases). Germline CDR1 reads SQVTM; CDR2 reads ANQGSEA. Trimming took 4 bases from V and 8 from J, leaving 11 bases between them. This CDR3 is 12 amino acids long. The CDR3 loop reads CSVGQGNEKLFF. DNA of the CDR3: TGCAGCGTTGGCCAGGGCAACGAAAAACTGTTTTTT.

This chain joins TRBV11-2 and TRBJ1-2; 10 bases map to TRBD1. CDR1 is SGHAT, CDR2 FQNNGV, per germline. V dropped 5 bases and J dropped 4; count of bases not matched to a gene: 7. The CDR3 is 15 amino acids. The chain's CDR3 is CASSPGQGSIYGYTF. DNA of the CDR3: TGTGCCAGCAGCCCGGGACAGGGGAGTATCTATGGCTACACCTTC.

This sequence joins TRBV9 and TRBJ1-2; D uncertain. The V end lost 3 bases, the J end lost 4 bases, and 16 bases lay between the germline ends. Germline lookup yields CDR1 SGDLS and CDR2 YYNGEE. The CDR3 has 15 amino acids. This chain's CDR3 is CASSDPNQDPYGYTF. In nucleotides, the CDR3 is TGTGCCAGCAGCGACCCCAACCAGGATCCCTATGGCTACACCTTC.

The V and J genes are TRBV2 and TRBJ1-2; TRBD1 matches at 7 bases. CDR1 is SNHLY, CDR2 FYNNEI, per germline. The J segment lost 4 bases and the V segment lost 4 bases, leaving 3 bases of the junction unmatched. The CDR3 totals 13 residues. CDR3 sequence reads: CASSAQGSYGYTF. As DNA, the CDR3 is TGTGCCAGCAGTGCACAGGGGAGCTATGGCTACACCTTC.

The CDR3 region has the DNA TGTGCCAGCAGCCAAGAAGAAGGGGGGGAATACGGGACCCAGTACTTC. Translating gives CASSQEEGGEYGTQYF. V usage is TRBV3-1 (or the pseudogene TRBV3-2) and J usage is TRBJ2-5; D perhaps matches TRBD2 (7 bases). The CDR3 covers 16 residues. Germline values: CDR1 LGHDT, CDR2 YNNKEL (reference sequence). The V end lost 0 bases, the J end lost 7 bases, and 18 bases lay between the germline ends.

The rearrangement links TRBV5-1 to TRBJ2-2, with 7 positions matching TRBD1. The CDR3 extends over 17 amino acids. CDR1 is SGHRS and CDR2 is YFSETQ in the germline V gene. V shed 0 bases, J shed 6 bases, and the junction held 11 bases outside the gene matches. The CDR3 region is CASSLAGYGDSPGELFF. The DNA of the CDR3 is TGCGCCAGCAGCTTGGCCGGGTACGGGGACAGCCCCGGGGAGCTGTTTTTT.

The chain is built from TRBV15 and TRBJ1-5; 10 bases are shared with TRBD1. Germline CDR1 reads LNHNV; CDR2 reads YYDKDF (reference sequence). This CDR3 region has 15 residues. After removal of 3 bases from V and 6 bases from J, the junction contained 5 bases not matched to a gene. CDR3 nucleotides: TGTGCCACCAGCAGGGACAGGGGGATGTCTCAGCCCCAGCATTTT. It yields the protein CATSRDRGMSQPQHF.

The chain carries TRBV4-2 and TRBJ2-1; the match to TRBD2 covers 13 bases. The junction had 0 bases not matched to a gene; V was cut back by 1 base and J by 9 bases. Germline lookup yields CDR1 LGHNA and CDR2 YNFKEQ. CDR3 size: 14 residues. CDR3 nucleotides: TGTGCCAGCAGCCAAGGACTAGCGGGGGGTGAGCAGTTCTTC. Its translation: CASSQGLAGGEQFF.

The chain uses TRBV15 and TRBJ1-2; no reliable D call. The ends were cut back, 6 bases at V and 3 bases at J, with 11 bases in the middle. This CDR3 is built from 13 residues. Germline V gives CDR1 LNHNV, CDR2 YYDKDF (reference sequence). The CDR3 sequence: CATSLGIDYGYTF. CDR3 nucleotide sequence: TGTGCCACCAGTCTTGGCATTGACTATGGCTACACCTTC.

In DNA form, the CDR3 reads TGTGCCAGCTCAGCCAACGGAGACAATGAGCAGTTCTTC. Residues: CASSANGDNEQFF. This chain links TRBV18 with TRBJ2-1; no definite D call. In germline, CDR1 is KGHSH, CDR2 LQKENI. This CDR3 contains 13 residues. Between the trimmed V and J ends, which lost 5 bases and 5 bases, there was a span of 10 bases. The full variable domain, in which reference TRBV18 and TRBJ2-1 provide the parts outside the CDR3, is NAGVMQNPRHLVRRRGQEARLRCSPMKGHSHVYWYRQLPEEGLKFMVYLQKENIIDESGMPKERFSAEFPKEGPSILRIQQVVRGDSAAYFCASSANGDNEQFFGPGTRLTVL.

This chain uses TRBV6-5 with TRBJ2-2; no reliable D call. Trimming took off 2 bases at V and 4 bases at J, with 8 bases between the two ends. From germline, CDR1 is MNHEY and CDR2 SVGAGI. This CDR3 contains 14 residues. CDR3 nucleotides: TGTGCCAGCAGTTACGGCTCCCCCACCGGGGAGCTGTTTTTT. Translating gives CASSYGSPTGELFF.

This rearrangement joins TRBV2 to TRBJ1-1; D ambiguous. This CDR3 contains 15 residues. Trimming stripped 3 bases from V and 1 base from J, with 12 bases between. The germline CDR1 and CDR2 sequences are SNHLY and FYNNEI. CDR3 bases: TGTGCCAGCAGTGATTTCGGGATTCCGAACACTGAAGCTTTCTTT. Its protein product is CASSDFGIPNTEAFF. The full variable domain, completed using reference TRBV2 and TRBJ1-1, is EPEVTQTPSHQVTQMGQEVILRCVPISNHLYFYWYRQILGQKVEFLVSFYNNEISEKSEIFDDQFSVERPDGSNFTLKIRSTKLEDSAMYFCASSDFGIPNTEAFFGQGTRLTVV.

V and J are TRBV4-1 and TRBJ1-1; D remains unclear. V lost 0 bases, J lost 5 bases, and 10 bases lay in between. The germline gives CDR1 MGHRA, CDR2 YSYEKL. There are 14 residues in the CDR3. The chain's CDR3 is CASSQEFTGTEAFF. The CDR3 nucleotides read TGCGCCAGCAGCCAAGAATTCACGGGGACTGAAGCTTTCTTT.

The V and J genes are TRBV2 and TRBJ1-6; tentative D call: TRBD1 (6 bases). Germline V CDR1 and CDR2: SNHLY, FYNNEI. Trimming pared 6 bases from V and 6 bases from J, leaving 9 bases between. The CDR3 contains 13 residues. The CDR3 region is CASRGQLNSPLHF. The CDR3, as DNA: TGTGCCAGCAGAGGACAGCTTAATTCACCCCTCCACTTT.

This chain links TRBV4-1 with TRBJ2-2; 11 bases are a match to TRBD1. CDR3 length: 17 amino acids. The V gene end was trimmed by 6 bases and the J gene end by 1 base; junction bases not matched to a gene: 7. The germline V gene has CDR1 MGHRA and CDR2 YSYEKL. In DNA, the CDR3 is TGCGCCAGCAGACCGGGACAGGGGGTTTGGAACACCGGGGAGCTGTTTTTT. It translates to CASRPGQGVWNTGELFF.

V is TRBV4-3 and J is TRBJ1-2; no clear D. The CDR3 is 13 amino acids. Germline CDR1 LGHNA, CDR2 YSLEER. The V and J ends lost 5 bases and 2 bases respectively, with 9 bases between them. CDR3 in DNA: TGCGCCAGCAGCAGCGCAGCCAACTATGGCTACACCTTC. As protein: CASSSAANYGYTF.